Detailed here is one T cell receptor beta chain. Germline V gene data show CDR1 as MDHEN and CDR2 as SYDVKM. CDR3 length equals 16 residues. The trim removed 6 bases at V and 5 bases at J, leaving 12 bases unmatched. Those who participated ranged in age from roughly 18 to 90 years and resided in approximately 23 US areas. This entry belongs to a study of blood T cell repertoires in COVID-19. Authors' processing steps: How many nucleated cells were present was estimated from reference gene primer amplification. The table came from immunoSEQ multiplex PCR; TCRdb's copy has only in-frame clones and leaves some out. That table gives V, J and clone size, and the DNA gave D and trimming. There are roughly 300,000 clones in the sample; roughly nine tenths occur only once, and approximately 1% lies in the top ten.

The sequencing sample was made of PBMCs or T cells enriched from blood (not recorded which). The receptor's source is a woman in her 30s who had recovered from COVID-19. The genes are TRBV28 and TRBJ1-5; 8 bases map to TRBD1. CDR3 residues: CASSQVRAGGHQPQHF. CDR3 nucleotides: TGTGCCAGCAGCCAAGTCAGGGCAGGGGGCCATCAGCCCCAGCATTTT.